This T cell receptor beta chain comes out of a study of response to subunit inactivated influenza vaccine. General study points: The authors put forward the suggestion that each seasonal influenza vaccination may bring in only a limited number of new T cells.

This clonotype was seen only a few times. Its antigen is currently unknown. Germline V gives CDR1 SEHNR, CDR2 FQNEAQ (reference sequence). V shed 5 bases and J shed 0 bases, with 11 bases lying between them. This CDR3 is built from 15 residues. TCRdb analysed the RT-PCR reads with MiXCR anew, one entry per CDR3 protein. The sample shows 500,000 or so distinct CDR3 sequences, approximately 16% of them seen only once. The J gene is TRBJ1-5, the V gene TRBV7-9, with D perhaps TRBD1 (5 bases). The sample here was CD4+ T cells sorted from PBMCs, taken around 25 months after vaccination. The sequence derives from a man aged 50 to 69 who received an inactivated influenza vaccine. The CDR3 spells CASSPRGDSNQPQHF. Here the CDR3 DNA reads TGTGCCAGCAGCCCTCGGGGGGATAGCAATCAGCCCCAGCATTTT.